Below are 20 T cell receptor beta chains sequenced from a single sample in a study of blood T cell repertoires in COVID-19. The data were produced by immunoSEQ multiplex PCR, yet TCRdb's version contains in-frame clones alone and is incomplete. The data contain tens of thousands of clones, 90% to 95% of them singletons. Sequencing used peripheral blood. The receptors come from a man between 60 and 75 years old with active or convalescent COVID-19.

The V and J genes are TRBV5-1 and TRBJ2-5, with D perhaps TRBD2 (5 bases). V gave up 4 bases and J gave up 2 bases, with 12 bases separating them. Germline V CDR1 and CDR2: SGHRS, YFSETQ. CDR3 length: 14 amino acids. The CDR3, as DNA: TGCGCCAGCAGCCTTACGGGGTTTCAAGAGACCCAGTACTTC. Its translation is CASSLTGFQETQYF.

V gene TRBV15 combines with J gene TRBJ2-3; TRBD1 agrees at 7 bases. CDR3 size: 16 residues. Germline CDR1 and CDR2: LNHNV and YYDKDF (reference sequence). V was clipped by 1 base and J by 0 bases; unmatched bases: 4. CDR3 sequence reads: CATSRGQGYSTDTQYF. The CDR3 DNA follows: TGTGCCACCAGCAGAGGACAGGGTTACAGCACAGATACGCAGTATTTT.

This chain connects TRBV6-1 to TRBJ1-6, with D maybe TRBD1 (5 bases). The V and J ends lost 3 bases and 8 bases respectively, with 23 bases between them. Germline CDR1 reads MNHNS; CDR2 reads SASEGT. CDR3 length equals 18 residues. The CDR3 loop reads CASSESLGRRIFDSPLHF. The CDR3 coding sequence is TGTGCCAGCAGTGAGAGTTTGGGGCGACGGATTTTTGATTCACCCCTCCACTTT.

V gene TRBV19 combines with J gene TRBJ2-2; TRBD2 is a possible D gene (6 bases). Trimming pared 3 bases from V and 1 base from J, leaving 6 bases between. Germline values: CDR1 LNHDA, CDR2 SQIVND (reference sequence). The CDR3 covers 14 residues. For the CDR3, the DNA is TGTGCCAGTAGTATGGGAGGGAACACCGGGGAGCTGTTTTTT. Amino acids: CASSMGGNTGELFF. Filled out from reference TRBV19 and TRBJ2-2, the complete variable domain reads DGGITQSPKYLFRKEGQNVTLSCEQNLNHDAMYWYRQDPGQGLRLIYYSQIVNDFQKGDIAEGYSVSREKKESFPLTVTSAQKNPTAFYLCASSMGGNTGELFFGEGSRLTVL.

The chain uses TRBV18 and TRBJ2-7; 9 bases fit TRBD1. CDR3 size: 16 residues. Germline V gene data show CDR1 as KGHSH and CDR2 as LQKENI. With 6 bases clipped from V and 1 base from J, the junction kept 10 bases outside the gene matches. The CDR3 here is CASSYDTGGLSYEQYF. In DNA, the CDR3 is TGTGCCAGCTCTTACGACACAGGGGGCTTGTCCTACGAGCAGTACTTC.

The chain links TRBV6-2 or TRBV6-3 to TRBJ2-7; weak D call: TRBD2 (5 bases). The ends were cut back, 2 bases at V and 4 bases at J, with 9 bases in the middle. The CDR3 consists of 13 residues. Germline V gene data show CDR1 as MNHEY and CDR2 as SVGEGT. This CDR3 is CASSYPGKYEQYF. Here the CDR3 DNA reads TGTGCCAGCAGTTACCCGGGAAAGTACGAGCAGTACTTC.

CDR3: CASSPRTAEKLFF. For the CDR3, the DNA is TGTGCCAGCTCACCACGGACAGCCGAAAAACTGTTTTTT. The chain carries TRBV18 and TRBJ1-4, with D perhaps TRBD1 (6 bases). Germline V gene data show CDR1 as KGHSH and CDR2 as LQKENI. V lost 1 base and J lost 8, with 8 bases in between. The CDR3 runs to 13 residues.

This clone has only a few counts. The chain recombines TRBV19 with TRBJ1-5, with a possible D match to TRBD1 (5 bases). From germline, CDR1 is LNHDA and CDR2 SQIVND (reference sequence). The CDR3 length is 14 residues. V was cut by 4 bases and J by 2 bases, with 9 bases left in between. The CDR3 coding sequence is TGTGCCAGTAGTAATCAACAGGGCAATCAGCCCCAGCATTTT. Residues: CASSNQQGNQPQHF.

The chain recombines TRBV30 with TRBJ2-7; 12 nucleotides agree with TRBD1. The CDR3 runs to 16 residues. The germline V gene encodes CDR1 GTSNPN and CDR2 SVGIG (reference sequence). V was clipped by 0 bases and J by 2 bases; unmatched bases: 5. The CDR3, as DNA: TGTGCCTGGAGTGTACGGGGGACAGGGGGCACCTACGAGCAGTACTTC. Translation: CAWSVRGTGGTYEQYF.

The chain carries TRBV5-6 and TRBJ2-7, with TRBD2 matching 8 bases. The V segment lost 6 bases and the J segment 7 bases; nucleotides outside the gene matches: 12. The CDR3 extends over 14 amino acids. CDR1 SGHDT and CDR2 YYEEEE come from the germline V gene. CDR3 sequence: CASKGSGGPYEQYF. As DNA, the CDR3 is TGTGCCAGCAAAGGATCGGGAGGGCCTTATGAGCAGTACTTC. The whole variable domain, remainder taken from reference TRBV5-6 and TRBJ2-7, is DAGVTQSPTHLIKTRGQQVTLRCSPKSGHDTVSWYQQALGQGPQFIFQYYEEEERQRGNFPDRFSGHQFPNYSSELNVNALLLGDSALYLCASKGSGGPYEQYFGPGTRLTVT.

A single count supports this clone. The chain uses TRBV7-3 and TRBJ1-1; TRBD1 is a possible D gene (6 bases). This CDR3 region has 15 residues. Germline CDR1 SGHTA, CDR2 FQGTGA. V was clipped by 4 bases and J by 0 bases, with 12 bases between them. The CDR3 bases are TGTGCCAGCAGCTCGGGGACACCGATGAACACTGAAGCTTTCTTT. Residues: CASSSGTPMNTEAFF.

The chain combines TRBV7-9 with TRBJ1-5, with D perhaps matching TRBD1 (6 bases). The germline CDR1 and CDR2 sequences are SEHNR and FQNEAQ (reference sequence). This CDR3 contains 16 residues. V was shortened by 2 bases and J by 1 base, with 12 bases between the two germline ends. The DNA of the CDR3 is TGTGCCAGCAGCTTACCCCAGGGGCGCAGCAATCAGCCCCAGCATTTT. Protein sequence: CASSLPQGRSNQPQHF.

V and J are TRBV7-8 and TRBJ1-3; perhaps TRBD1 as D (6 bases). Germline assignment: CDR1 SGHVS and CDR2 FQNEAQ. The ends were cut back, 0 bases at V and 0 bases at J, with 9 bases in the middle. The CDR3 spans 16 residues. The CDR3 region has the DNA TGTGCCAGCAGCTTAGCCAGGGGATCCTCTGGAAACACCATATATTTT. Translating it yields CASSLARGSSGNTIYF.

The rearrangement links TRBV7-2 to TRBJ2-3; 7 bases are shared with TRBD1. Looked up from germline, CDR1 is SGHTA and CDR2 is FQGNSA. The CDR3 extends over 14 amino acids. Trimming took 5 bases from V and 5 from J; bases not matched to a gene: 7. CDR3 in amino acids: CASSPDRSQDTQYF. CDR3 sequence (DNA): TGTGCCAGCAGCCCGGACAGGAGCCAAGATACGCAGTATTTT.

The rearrangement links TRBV28 to TRBJ1-2; D is perhaps TRBD1 (6 bases). The CDR3 is made up of 15 amino acids. The germline CDR1 and CDR2 sequences are MDHEN and SYDVKM. Trimming left V 2 bases short and J 2 bases short, with 12 bases between. Here the CDR3 reads CASSLGGAGNYGYTF. The CDR3 nucleotides read TGTGCCAGCAGTTTAGGGGGGGCGGGAAACTATGGCTACACCTTC.

The chain links TRBV6-5 to TRBJ2-7, with a weak D call TRBD1 (5 bases). Germline V gene sequence: CDR1 MNHEY, CDR2 SVGAGI. The V end lost 8 bases, the J end lost 2 bases, and 13 bases lay between the germline ends. The CDR3 has 13 residues. The CDR3: CASLLRQTYEQYF. Written as DNA, the CDR3 is TGTGCCAGCTTACTCCGACAGACCTACGAGCAGTACTTC.

V usage is TRBV6-6 and J usage is TRBJ1-2, with D perhaps TRBD1 (6 bases). Trimming pared 5 bases from V and 7 bases from J, leaving 26 bases between. This CDR3 comprises 17 residues. Germline assignment: CDR1 MNHNY and CDR2 SVGAGI (reference sequence). The CDR3 DNA sequence: TGTGCCAGCAGTCTGCCCAGAGACAGGCTCTTTGTGGGTGGCTACACCTTC. It encodes CASSLPRDRLFVGGYTF.

The rearrangement links TRBV2 to TRBJ2-4; a weak D match, TRBD2 (6 bases). The CDR3 runs 14 residues. Trimming cost V 8 bases and J 6 bases, with 17 bases left between them. Germline-derived CDR1 and CDR2 are SNHLY and FYNNEI. CDR3 region: CASHAEGWGNIQYF. For the CDR3, the DNA is TGTGCCAGCCATGCGGAGGGCTGGGGAAACATTCAGTACTTC.

The rearrangement joins TRBV19 to TRBJ1-5; D may be TRBD1 (6 bases). The CDR3 runs 13 residues. V was clipped by 9 bases and J by 7 bases, with 16 bases between them. Germline V CDR1 and CDR2: LNHDA, SQIVND (reference sequence). This CDR3 reads CASALGAEQPQHF. CDR3 DNA sequence: TGTGCCAGCGCCTTGGGGGCCGAACAGCCCCAGCATTTT.

This clone appeared a single time. The chain couples TRBV6-2 or TRBV6-3 to TRBJ1-2; D might be TRBD1 (5 bases). CDR3 length equals 15 residues. In germline, CDR1 is MNHEY, CDR2 SVGEGT. V shed 0 bases and J shed 6 bases, with 14 bases lying between them. The CDR3: CASSYSPGSLNGYTF. CDR3 coding DNA: TGTGCCAGCAGTTACTCCCCAGGGTCTTTAAATGGCTACACCTTC.